This TCR beta chain was retrieved from a study of blood T cell repertoires in COVID-19. On the study more broadly: The study drew acute and convalescent COVID-19 samples from the United States, Italy and Spain. The cDNA or gDNA used as material had been derived from T cells, B-cell-depleted T cells, or PBMCs.

In the authors' methods: Amplification with reference gene primers provided the estimates of nucleated cell counts. Generated by immunoSEQ multiplex PCR, the TCRdb table keeps only in-frame clones and is missing some. V and J calls and clone size follow that table, whereas D and trimming were derived from the DNA. The sample includes some 100,000 clones, over 60% of them seen just once. The CDR3 has 17 residues. Germline CDR1 is SGHAT and CDR2 is FQNNGV. V lost 1 base to trimming and J lost 0 bases; unmatched junction nucleotides: 1. The J gene is TRBJ2-2, the V gene TRBV11-2; TRBD1 matches 11 bases. Sequenced sample: peripheral blood. The receptor was isolated from a human donor in a cohort sampled during active or convalescent COVID-19. CDR3 DNA: TGTGCCAGCAGCTTAGGGGGACAGGGGGCGAACACCGGGGAGCTGTTTTTT. Protein product: CASSLGGQGANTGELFF. The whole variable domain, remainder taken from reference TRBV11-2 and TRBJ2-2, is EAGVAQSPRYKIIEKRQSVAFWCNPISGHATLYWYQQILGQGPKLLIQFQNNGVVDDSQLPKDRFSAERLKGVDSTLKIQPAKLEDSAVYLCASSLGGQGANTGELFFGEGSRLTVL.